Listed below are T cell receptor beta chains from one sample, sequenced in a study of graft-versus-host responses after intestinal transplantation. Some clones are missing from TCRdb's copy, which holds only in-frame ones; the method was immunoSEQ multiplex PCR. Here the sample spans over 8,500 clones, under 35% being singletons. Sequenced material: alloreactive CD8+ T cells from a mixed lymphocyte reaction culture, taken before transplantation. The source of these receptors is a human patient who was an organ donor for intestinal transplantation. Each CDR3 is given with its conserved first and last residue. Fields, in order: clone size, D gene, J gene, V gene, CDR3 length, CDR3 DNA, CDR3 protein. A D gene is named only where the DNA matches it firmly. Some rows mark clone size as missing; the rest say once, few, many or name a class of expanded clone.

few | . | TRBJ1-1 | TRBV6-1 | 14 | TGTGCCAGCAGTGAATTGGGCCCTAACACTGAAGCTTTCTTT | CASSELGPNTEAFF
few | . | TRBJ1-2 | TRBV30 | 13 | TGTGCCTGGAGTGTAGGGTCCGGCTATGGCTACACCTTC | CAWSVGSGYGYTF
. | . | TRBJ2-5 | TRBV6-5 | 16 | TGTGCCAGCAGTTACACCGGACTCCCCGTACAAGAGACCCAGTACTTC | CASSYTGLPVQETQYF
large | . | TRBJ2-7 | TRBV19 | 13 | TGTGCCAGTAGTATGACAAACTCCTACGAGCAGTACTTC | CASSMTNSYEQYF
. | TRBD1 | TRBJ1-2 | TRBV5-4 | 12 | TGTGCCAGCAGCTTGACAGGGGTTGGCTACACCTTC | CASSLTGVGYTF
. | . | TRBJ1-1 | TRBV14 | 14 | TGTGCCAGCAGCCGGGACTTCATGAACACTGAAGCTTTCTTT | CASSRDFMNTEAFF
medium-sized | TRBD2 | TRBJ2-7 | TRBV6-1 | 14 | TGTGCCAGCAGTCACAGCGGGGGGGCCTACGAGCAGTACTTC | CASSHSGGAYEQYF
. | TRBD2 | TRBJ2-7 | TRBV7-2 | 16 | TGTGCCAGCAGCTACCCCGGGACTAGCGGACCCCACGAGCAGTACTTC | CASSYPGTSGPHEQYF
. | . | TRBJ2-3 | TRBV4-1 | 14 | TGCGCCAGCAGCCCAGTAGGGGGGACAGATACGCAGTATTTT | CASSPVGGTDTQYF
medium-sized | TRBD1 | TRBJ1-1 | TRBV9 | 14 | TGTGCCAGCAGCGTCGGGACAGGGGACACTGAAGCTTTCTTT | CASSVGTGDTEAFF
. | . | TRBJ2-7 | TRBV6-6 | 14 | TGTGCCAGCAGTGGGACCGACAATCCCAACGAGCAGTACTTC | CASSGTDNPNEQYF
. | . | TRBJ2-7 | TRBV7-2 | 14 | TGTGCCAGCAGCTTATCCGGGCGACGCTACGAGCAGTACTTC | CASSLSGRRYEQYF
. | . | TRBJ2-5 | TRBV7-9 | 15 | TGTGCCAGCAGCACATCTCGGGGGAAACAAGAGACCCAGTACTTC | CASSTSRGKQETQYF
medium-sized | TRBD2 | TRBJ2-3 | TRBV11-2 | 17 | TGTGCCAGCACCAACGCCCCGGCGGGGGAAAAAACAGATACGCAGTATTTT | CASTNAPAGEKTDTQYF
. | TRBD1 | TRBJ2-4 | TRBV11-2 | 15 | TGTGCCAGCAGCTCGGGACAGGGGGGTGGAAACATTCAGTACTTC | CASSSGQGGGNIQYF
. | . | TRBJ1-2 | TRBV7-9 | 16 | TGTGCCAGCAGCTTACGCCGGACAGAACCTAACTATGGCTACACCTTC | CASSLRRTEPNYGYTF
. | . | TRBJ2-7 | TRBV4-3 | 14 | TGCGCCAGCAGCCAAGATAAGAATTCCTACGAGCAGTACTTC | CASSQDKNSYEQYF
few | . | TRBJ1-4 | TRBV7-2 | 12 | TGTGCCAGCAGCCACTCGGGGGAAAAACTGTTTTTT | CASSHSGEKLFF
. | TRBD2 | TRBJ2-3 | TRBV2 | 16 | TGTGCCAGCAGCATGGGACTAGCGGGGAGACGGGATACGCAGTATTTT | CASSMGLAGRRDTQYF
few | . | TRBJ2-1 | TRBV4-2 | 17 | TGTGCCAGCAGCTTCTTCGGCGGCCGGGAATCCTACAATGAGCAGTTCTTC | CASSFFGGRESYNEQFF
. | . | TRBJ2-7 | TRBV11-2 | 14 | TGTGCCAGCAGCTTAGGGGACTCATTCTACGAGCAGTACTTC | CASSLGDSFYEQYF
. | TRBD1 | TRBJ1-2 | TRBV6-5 | 14 | TGTGCCAGCAGTGAAAGGGGTACAGGGGCTGGCTACACCTTC | CASSERGTGAGYTF
medium-sized | TRBD1 | TRBJ2-7 | TRBV6-5 | 13 | TGTGCCAGCAGTTTGGGACAGCCCTACGAGCAGTACTTC | CASSLGQPYEQYF
few | TRBD1 | TRBJ1-2 | TRBV5-5 | 13 | TGCGCCAGCAGCCTGGACAGGGACTATGGCTACACCTTC | CASSLDRDYGYTF
. | TRBD2 | TRBJ2-2 | TRBV7-7 | 16 | TGTGCCAGCAGCCCAGGACTAGCGGGAGTGGCGGGGGAGCTGTTTTTT | CASSPGLAGVAGELFF
. | TRBD2 | TRBJ2-3 | TRBV9 | 17 | TGTGCCAGCAGCCTTGGACTAGCGGGAGAGCACACAGATACGCAGTATTTT | CASSLGLAGEHTDTQYF
. | TRBD1 | TRBJ2-7 | TRBV7-7 | 16 | TGTGCCAGCAGCCCATTAGGTGGGACAGGGGAAGTCGAGCAGTACTTC | CASSPLGGTGEVEQYF
. | . | TRBJ2-7 | TRBV4-3 | 14 | TGCGCCAGCAGCCAAGAAGGACAGACCTACGAGCAGTACTTC | CASSQEGQTYEQYF
medium-sized | TRBD2 | TRBJ2-5 | TRBV6-5 | 14 | TGTGCCAGCAGTTACTCTAGCGGGAAAGAGACCCAGTACTTC | CASSYSSGKETQYF
few | TRBD2 | TRBJ2-7 | TRBV4-1 | 15 | TGCGCCAGCAGCCACGGAGCGGGAGGGCCCTACGAGCAGTACTTC | CASSHGAGGPYEQYF
. | TRBD1 | TRBJ2-7 | TRBV7-1 | 16 | TGTGCCAGCAGCTTTGGACCGGGACAGGGGGTGAGAGAGCAGTACTTC | CASSFGPGQGVREQYF
medium-sized | . | TRBJ2-3 | TRBV9 | 13 | TGTGCCAGCAGCCTAATCTCCTCAGATACGCAGTATTTT | CASSLISSDTQYF
few | . | TRBJ2-3 | TRBV7-2 | 16 | TGTGCCAGCAGCTTGTTCGTACGAGTTGACACAGATACGCAGTATTTT | CASSLFVRVDTDTQYF
. | TRBD2 | TRBJ2-1 | TRBV5-1 | 23 | TGCGCCAGCAGCTTGGACGTACGACACTATGTTTGGACTAGCGGGAGGGGATACAATGAGCAGTTCTTC | CASSLDVRHYVWTSGRGYNEQFF
medium-sized | TRBD1 | TRBJ1-5 | TRBV7-6 | 13 | TGTGCCAGCAGCCTTCAGGGGGAACAGCCCCAGCATTTT | CASSLQGEQPQHF